Listed here are 20 T cell receptor beta chains from one sample, sequenced in a study of T cell repertoires in cytomegalovirus infection. TCRdb re-called the reads through MiXCR, storing one row per CDR3 protein. The sample shows around 530,000 distinct CDR3 sequences, about 15% of them seen only once. Sample: CD8+ T cells from PBMCs. These TCRs come from a human donor in good health (CMV status not recorded). Some clones in this sample may be carry-over from other donors' samples.

The CDR3 DNA reads TGTGCCAGCAGTCCCTCACAGGGGGCGGAATCCTACGAGCAGTACTTC. This gives the protein CASSPSQGAESYEQYF. The chain joins TRBV27 to TRBJ2-7; 9 positions agree with TRBD1. V shed 5 bases, J shed 1 base, and the junction held 9 bases outside the gene matches. The germline V gene has CDR1 MNHEY and CDR2 SMNVEV (reference sequence). The CDR3 contains 16 residues.

This clonotype was found many times. The chain has TRBV7-6 and TRBJ2-7; 10 bases fit TRBD1. The germline V gene encodes CDR1 SGHVS and CDR2 FNYEAQ. The CDR3 totals 15 residues. After removal of 3 bases from V and 7 bases from J, the junction contained 9 bases not matched to a gene. The CDR3 region is CASSFSGTGDREQYF. CDR3 DNA sequence: TGTGCCAGCAGCTTCTCCGGGACAGGGGATCGGGAGCAGTACTTC.

This clonotype was counted only a few times. The V call is TRBV5-1, the J call TRBJ2-5, with D possibly being TRBD2 (5 bases). This CDR3 has 14 residues. V was trimmed by 1 base and J by 1 base, leaving 8 bases between them. Per the germline V gene, CDR1 is SGHRS and CDR2 is YFSETQ. The chain's CDR3 is CASSLIRGQETQYF. The CDR3 DNA follows: TGCGCCAGCAGCTTGATTCGGGGCCAAGAGACCCAGTACTTC.

There are many counts of this clonotype. CDR3 in amino acids: CASSLAGSHNEQFF. The CDR3 nucleotides are TGTGCCAGCAGTTTGGCCGGGAGCCACAATGAGCAGTTCTTC. The chain couples TRBV27 to TRBJ2-1, with D possibly matching TRBD2 (6 bases). The CDR3 consists of 14 residues. V was shortened by 3 bases and J by 5 bases, with 11 bases between the two germline ends. Germline V gene lookup returns CDR1 MNHEY and CDR2 SMNVEV (reference sequence).

Ten or more counts support this clonotype. V gene TRBV7-9 combines with J gene TRBJ1-4; 8 nucleotides match TRBD1. Germline assignment: CDR1 SEHNR and CDR2 FQNEAQ (reference sequence). The CDR3 consists of 14 residues. Germline trimming cut 5 bases from V and 8 bases from J; bases unmatched to any gene: 7. Here the CDR3 reads CASSPQGAREKLFF. The DNA for the CDR3 is TGTGCCAGCAGCCCCCAGGGGGCAAGGGAAAAACTGTTTTTT.

The table lists this clonotype with a few counts. V and J are TRBV15 and TRBJ1-1; no clear D gene. The V and J ends lost 0 bases and 13 bases respectively, with 9 bases between them. Germline V gives CDR1 LNHNV, CDR2 YYDKDF (reference sequence). CDR3 length: 11 amino acids. The CDR3 is CATSRDGVDFF. CDR3 in DNA: TGTGCCACCAGCAGAGACGGGGTAGATTTCTTT.

On this clonotype: A read error may be the cause here, since a much bigger clone is one base away. The chain recombines TRBV19 with TRBJ2-2; a weak D match, TRBD1 (5 bases). The CDR3 extends over 19 amino acids. Germline V gene sequence: CDR1 LNHDA, CDR2 SQIVND (reference sequence). The DNA for the CDR3 is TGTACCAGTAGTATAGATGATTGGGGCCTCCCTAAACCCACCGGGGAGCTGTTTTTT. It encodes CTSSIDDWGLPKPTGELFF.

In DNA, the CDR3 is TGTGCCACTTCCACTGGAGGGAGTACCGAGCAGTACTTC. Residues: CATSTGGSTEQYF. The V gene is TRBV15, the J gene TRBJ2-7, with a possible D match to TRBD2 (6 bases). The CDR3 covers 13 residues. The germline gives CDR1 LNHNV, CDR2 YYDKDF (reference sequence). Trimming took off 9 bases at V and 6 bases at J, with 18 bases between the two ends.

This clonotype was seen ten or more times. The chain combines TRBV11-2 with TRBJ2-1; D may be TRBD2 (6 bases). The CDR3 has 15 residues. Trimming took 5 bases from V and 7 from J, leaving 18 bases between them. In germline, CDR1 is SGHAT, CDR2 FQNNGV. The CDR3 region is CASSPRAARGNEQFF. The CDR3 bases are TGTGCCAGCAGCCCCCGGGCAGCACGGGGGAATGAGCAGTTCTTC. The variable domain in full, with the rest retrieved from reference TRBV11-2 and TRBJ2-1, is EAGVAQSPRYKIIEKRQSVAFWCNPISGHATLYWYQQILGQGPKLLIQFQNNGVVDDSQLPKDRFSAERLKGVDSTLKIQPAKLEDSAVYLCASSPRAARGNEQFFGPGTRLTVL.

The chain is built from TRBV10-3 and TRBJ2-1; tentative D call: TRBD1 (6 bases). Germline V gene lookup returns CDR1 ENHRY and CDR2 SYGVKD. V dropped 8 bases and J dropped 6 bases, with 11 bases sitting between them. CDR3 length equals 12 residues. The CDR3 region has the DNA TGTGCCATCTTACAGGGTTCCAATGAGCAGTTCTTC. Translation: CAILQGSNEQFF.

Turning to this clonotype: The junction and the germline gene differ at one end; a read error may be behind it. The rearrangement links TRBV5-1 to TRBJ1-4; TRBD1 might be the D (5 bases). Germline V CDR1 and CDR2: SGHRS, YFSETQ. CDR3 size: 17 residues. The CDR3, as DNA: TGCGCCAGCAGCCTCGACAGTAATGGTGCAACTCATGAAAAACTGTTTTTT. Translated, it gives CASSLDSNGATHEKLFF.

In this sample, this clonotype turned up many times. The chain couples TRBV4-1 to TRBJ2-1; D remains unclear. The CDR3 contains 15 residues. Trimming took off 6 bases at V and 0 bases at J, with 12 bases between the two ends. Germline V gene data show CDR1 as MGHRA and CDR2 as YSYEKL. The CDR3 coding sequence is TGCGCCAGCAGTCCCGGGCTGAGCTCCTACAATGAGCAGTTCTTC. Translating gives CASSPGLSSYNEQFF.

This clonotype was counted a few times. V usage is TRBV24-1 and J usage is TRBJ1-2, with D maybe TRBD1 (6 bases). CDR3 length equals 14 residues. Germline V CDR1 and CDR2: KGHDR, SFDVKD. Trimming stripped 2 bases from V and 7 bases from J, with 13 bases between. The CDR3 protein is CATSDSGGGGGYTF. The CDR3 DNA sequence: TGTGCCACCAGTGATTCCGGGGGCGGAGGTGGCTACACCTTC.

This clonotype was seen many times. V gene TRBV7-2 combines with J gene TRBJ2-7, with D perhaps TRBD2 (6 bases). The V and J ends lost 5 bases and 2 bases respectively, with 10 bases between them. The germline V gene encodes CDR1 SGHTA and CDR2 FQGNSA. The CDR3 runs to 13 residues. The CDR3 sequence: CASSQRVPYEQYF. Written as DNA, the CDR3 is TGTGCCAGCAGCCAGCGGGTTCCCTACGAGCAGTACTTC.

This clonotype has ten or more counts. This chain connects TRBV7-3 to TRBJ2-3; 7 bases fit TRBD2. Germline V gene sequence: CDR1 SGHTA, CDR2 FQGTGA. V was pared by 4 bases and J by 4 bases, with 5 bases of the junction left unmatched. This CDR3 has 14 residues. In nucleotides, the CDR3 is TGTGCCAGCAGCTCAGCGGGAACCGCAGATACGCAGTATTTT. Translating it yields CASSSAGTADTQYF.

The chain has TRBV20-1 and TRBJ1-2; TRBD1 matches 7 bases. The CDR3 totals 15 residues. Germline V CDR1 and CDR2: DFQATT, SNEGSKA (reference sequence). Trimming removed 3 bases from V and 8 bases from J; junction bases left unmatched: 15. The CDR3 DNA sequence: TGCAGTGCTAGGACCCGGGGACAGCTACCCCAGGGCTACACCTTC. Amino acids: CSARTRGQLPQGYTF.

A few counts support this clonotype. The chain couples TRBV5-6 to TRBJ2-2, with TRBD1 as a possible D gene (5 bases). This CDR3 comprises 18 residues. Trimming took off 1 base at V and 2 bases at J, with 18 bases between the two ends. Germline CDR1 reads SGHDT; CDR2 reads YYEEEE. CDR3 amino acids: CASSLNIRSRGNTGELFF. The DNA of the CDR3 is TGTGCCAGCAGCTTGAACATAAGGTCTAGGGGAAACACCGGGGAGCTGTTTTTT.

The rearrangement joins TRBV29-1 to TRBJ1-1; 7 bases align to TRBD1. Germline V gives CDR1 SQVTM, CDR2 ANQGSEA. The ends lost 3 bases at V and 9 bases at J; junction bases unmatched: 4. This CDR3 comprises 11 residues. CDR3 sequence reads: CSVDKQGKAFF. The CDR3 bases are TGCAGCGTTGACAAACAGGGGAAAGCTTTCTTT.

Only a few counts were recorded for this clonotype. This chain uses TRBV5-6 with TRBJ2-2, with 11 positions matching TRBD2. V gave up 3 bases and J gave up 3 bases; unmatched junction bases: 1. CDR1 and CDR2 from the germline V gene are SGHDT and YYEEEE. The CDR3 totals 15 residues. CDR3 in amino acids: CASSWTSGYTGELFF. The CDR3 coding sequence is TGTGCCAGCAGCTGGACTAGCGGGTACACCGGGGAGCTGTTTTTT.

This clonotype showed up just a few times. The chain recombines TRBV28 with TRBJ2-3; 9 bases map to TRBD1. This CDR3 spans 15 amino acids. From germline, CDR1 is MDHEN and CDR2 SYDVKM. V trimming: 7 bases; J trimming: 1 base; junction bases outside the gene matches: 6. CDR3 sequence (DNA): TGTGCCAGCACCTCACGGGACAGGGGCACAGATACGCAGTATTTT. As protein: CASTSRDRGTDTQYF.